Listed below are T cell receptor beta chains from one sample, sequenced in a study of Ad26.COV2.S vaccination and SARS-CoV-2 variants. The repertoire was sequenced with immunoSEQ multiplex PCR; TCRdb's copy has only in-frame clones and lacks some. Of under 550,000 clones in the sample, around 89% were seen once. The material was peripheral blood, obtained in a trial of Ad26.COV2.S vaccine versus placebo. All receptors derive from a person between 18 and 65 years old who received the Ad26.COV2.S COVID-19 vaccine or a placebo. Both conserved end residues are part of each CDR3. A D gene is named only where the DNA matches it firmly.

J gene,V gene,D gene,CDR3 protein
TRBJ2-7,TRBV7-8,-,CASSLGQTGNPYEQYF
TRBJ2-7,TRBV27,-,CASSVRTAYEQYF
TRBJ1-1,TRBV7-9,-,CASIKGQSNTEAFF
TRBJ2-2,TRBV7-7,-,CASSLQGSDTGELFF
TRBJ2-3,TRBV18,-,CASSPKDSSTDTQYF
TRBJ2-1,TRBV7-3,TRBD1,CASSLRTGYSYNEQFF
TRBJ1-2,TRBV28,TRBD1,CASSSGQGLTHYGYTF
TRBJ1-3,TRBV25-1,TRBD1,CASSESGTVSGNTIYF
TRBJ2-7,TRBV11-2,-,CASSLSGPSGDEQYF
TRBJ2-3,TRBV6-6,-,CASKISDTQYF
TRBJ1-2,TRBV14,-,CASSQVRLWLHF
TRBJ2-7,TRBV30,TRBD1,CAWSANRGPNEQYF
TRBJ2-7,TRBV6-2/TRBV6-3,TRBD2,CASSYSFRLAGPYF
TRBJ1-5,TRBV20-1,-,CSATGALLQHF
TRBJ2-1,TRBV30,-,CARSSYNEQFF
TRBJ2-5,TRBV4-3,TRBD2,CASSQERSAGVETQYF
TRBJ1-3,TRBV4-1,-,CASSQAGISGNTIYF
TRBJ2-5,TRBV28,-,CASTPGQWAQYF